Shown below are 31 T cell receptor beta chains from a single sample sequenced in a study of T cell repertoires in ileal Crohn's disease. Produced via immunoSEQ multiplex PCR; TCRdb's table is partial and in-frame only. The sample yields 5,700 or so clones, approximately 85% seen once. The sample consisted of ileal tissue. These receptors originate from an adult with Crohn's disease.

The CDR3 nucleotides are TGTGCCAGTAGTCCCCAGGGACTAGCGGGAGAGTACTTC. Translated, it gives CASSPQGLAGEYF. The V call is TRBV19, the J call TRBJ2-7; 14 bases match TRBD2. The CDR3 totals 13 residues. Trimming took 5 bases from V and 11 from J; bases not matched to a gene: 5. Germline V gives CDR1 LNHDA, CDR2 SQIVND (reference sequence).

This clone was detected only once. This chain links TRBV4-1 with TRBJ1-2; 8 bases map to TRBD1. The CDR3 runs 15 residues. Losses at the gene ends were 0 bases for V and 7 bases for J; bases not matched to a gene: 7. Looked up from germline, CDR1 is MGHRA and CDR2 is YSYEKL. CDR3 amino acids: CASSQDRARGPGYTF. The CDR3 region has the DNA TGCGCCAGCAGCCAAGATCGTGCCAGGGGGCCTGGCTACACCTTC.

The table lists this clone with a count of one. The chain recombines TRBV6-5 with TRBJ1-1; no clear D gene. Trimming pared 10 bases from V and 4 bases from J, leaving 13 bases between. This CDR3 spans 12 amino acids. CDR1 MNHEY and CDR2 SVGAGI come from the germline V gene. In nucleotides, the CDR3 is TGTGCCACCCCTAAGGGAGGCACTGAAGCTTTCTTT. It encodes CATPKGGTEAFF.

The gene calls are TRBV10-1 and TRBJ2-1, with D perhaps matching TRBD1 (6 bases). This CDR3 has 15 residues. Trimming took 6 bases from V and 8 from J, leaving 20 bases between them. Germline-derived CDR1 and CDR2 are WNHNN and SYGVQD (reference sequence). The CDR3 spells CASSAKTGWPDEQFF. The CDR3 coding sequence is TGCGCCAGCAGCGCAAAAACAGGGTGGCCCGATGAGCAGTTCTTC.

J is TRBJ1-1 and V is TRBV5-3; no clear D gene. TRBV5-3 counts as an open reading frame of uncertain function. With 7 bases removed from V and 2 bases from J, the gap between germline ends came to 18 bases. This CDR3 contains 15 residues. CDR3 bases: TGTGCCAGAGATTCACGGTCCCAAGCCAACACTGAAGCTTTCTTT. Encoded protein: CARDSRSQANTEAFF.

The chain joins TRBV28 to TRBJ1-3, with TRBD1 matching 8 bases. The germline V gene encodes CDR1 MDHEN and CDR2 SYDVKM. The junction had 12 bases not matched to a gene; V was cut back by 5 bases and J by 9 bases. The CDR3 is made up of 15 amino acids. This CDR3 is CASSPTGGGFRTIYF. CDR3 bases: TGTGCCAGCAGTCCAACAGGGGGAGGCTTCCGCACCATATATTTT.

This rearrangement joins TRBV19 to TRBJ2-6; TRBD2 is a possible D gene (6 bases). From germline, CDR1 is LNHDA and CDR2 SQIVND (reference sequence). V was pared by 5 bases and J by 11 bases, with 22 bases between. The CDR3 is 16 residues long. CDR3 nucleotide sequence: TGTGCCAGTAGTCTCCCTCCGACCGGGGGAGGCCACGTCCTGACTTTC. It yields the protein CASSLPPTGGGHVLTF.

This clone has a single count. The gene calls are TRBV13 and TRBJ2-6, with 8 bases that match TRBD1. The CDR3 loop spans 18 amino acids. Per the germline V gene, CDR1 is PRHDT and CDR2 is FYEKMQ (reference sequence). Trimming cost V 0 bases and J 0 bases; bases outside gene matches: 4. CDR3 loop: CASSLGRQGISGANVLTF. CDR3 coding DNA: TGTGCCAGCAGCTTAGGCCGACAGGGGATCTCTGGGGCCAACGTCCTGACTTTC.

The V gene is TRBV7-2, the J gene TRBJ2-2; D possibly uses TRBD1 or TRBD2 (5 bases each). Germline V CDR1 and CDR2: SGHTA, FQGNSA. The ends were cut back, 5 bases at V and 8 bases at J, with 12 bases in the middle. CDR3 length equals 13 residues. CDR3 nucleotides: TGTGCCAGCAGCGGGGGTGGTAGGGGGGAGCTGTTTTTT. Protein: CASSGGGRGELFF.

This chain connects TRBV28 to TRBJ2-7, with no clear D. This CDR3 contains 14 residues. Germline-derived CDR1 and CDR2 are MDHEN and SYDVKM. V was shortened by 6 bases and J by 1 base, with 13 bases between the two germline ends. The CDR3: CASRTRGSSYEQYF. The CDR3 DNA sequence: TGTGCCAGCAGGACCAGAGGCTCATCCTACGAGCAGTACTTC.

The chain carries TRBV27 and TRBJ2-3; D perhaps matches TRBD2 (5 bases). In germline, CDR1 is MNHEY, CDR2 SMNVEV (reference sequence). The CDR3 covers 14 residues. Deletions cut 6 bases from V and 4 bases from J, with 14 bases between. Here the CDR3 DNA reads TGTGCCAGCAGGCTAATTACCGGGGCAGATACGCAGTATTTT. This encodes CASRLITGADTQYF.

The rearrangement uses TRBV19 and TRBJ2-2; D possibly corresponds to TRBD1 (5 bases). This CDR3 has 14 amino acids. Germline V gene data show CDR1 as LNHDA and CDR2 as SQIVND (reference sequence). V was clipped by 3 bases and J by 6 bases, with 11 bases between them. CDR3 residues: CASSIKGVSGELFF. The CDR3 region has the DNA TGTGCCAGTAGTATTAAAGGGGTTTCCGGGGAGCTGTTTTTT.

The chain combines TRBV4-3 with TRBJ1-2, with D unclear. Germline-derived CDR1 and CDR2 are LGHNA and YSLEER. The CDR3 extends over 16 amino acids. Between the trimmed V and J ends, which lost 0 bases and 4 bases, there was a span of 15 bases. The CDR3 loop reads CASSQDRGYSIYGYTF. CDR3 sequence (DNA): TGCGCCAGCAGCCAAGATCGGGGATACAGTATCTATGGCTACACCTTC.

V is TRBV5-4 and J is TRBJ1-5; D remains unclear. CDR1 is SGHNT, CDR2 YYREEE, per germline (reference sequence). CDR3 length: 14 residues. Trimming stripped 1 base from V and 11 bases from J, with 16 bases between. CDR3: CASSLYGLSRTQHF. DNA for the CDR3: TGTGCCAGCAGCTTGTACGGGCTGAGCAGGACCCAGCATTTT.

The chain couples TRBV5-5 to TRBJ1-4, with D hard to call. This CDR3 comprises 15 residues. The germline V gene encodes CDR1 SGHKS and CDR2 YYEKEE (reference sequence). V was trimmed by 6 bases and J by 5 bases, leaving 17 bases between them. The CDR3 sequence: CASTLLGLSNEKLFF. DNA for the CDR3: TGTGCCAGCACCCTCCTTGGCTTATCGAATGAAAAACTGTTTTTT.

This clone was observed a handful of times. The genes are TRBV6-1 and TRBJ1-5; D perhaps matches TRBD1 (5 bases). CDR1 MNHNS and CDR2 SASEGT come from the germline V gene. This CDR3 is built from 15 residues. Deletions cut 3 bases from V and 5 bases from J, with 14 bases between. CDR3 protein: CASSEGGGADQPQHF. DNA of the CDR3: TGTGCCAGCAGTGAGGGGGGGGGAGCGGATCAGCCCCAGCATTTT.

The CDR3 DNA reads as TGTGCCAGCAGTTTGGCGTCTTCTGAGAAACTGTTTTTT. This encodes CASSLASSEKLFF. The rearrangement links TRBV27 to TRBJ1-4; D unclear. Per the germline V gene, CDR1 is MNHEY and CDR2 is SMNVEV (reference sequence). V was cut by 3 bases and J by 11 bases, with 13 bases left in between. CDR3 size: 13 residues.

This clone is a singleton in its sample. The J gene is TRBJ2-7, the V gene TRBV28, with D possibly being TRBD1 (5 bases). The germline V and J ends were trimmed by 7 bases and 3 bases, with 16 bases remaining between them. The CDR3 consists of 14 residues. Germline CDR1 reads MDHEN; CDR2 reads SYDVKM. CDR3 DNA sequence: TGTGCCAGCAAGCTAGAGGCGGACATCTACGAGCAGTACTTC. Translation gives CASKLEADIYEQYF.

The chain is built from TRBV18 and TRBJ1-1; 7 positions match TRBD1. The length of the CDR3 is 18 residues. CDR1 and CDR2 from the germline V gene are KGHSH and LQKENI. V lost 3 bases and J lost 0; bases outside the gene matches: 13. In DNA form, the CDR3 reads TGTGCCAGCTCACCCAGACAGGGCTCCGGCGGATTGAACACTGAAGCTTTCTTT. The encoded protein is CASSPRQGSGGLNTEAFF.

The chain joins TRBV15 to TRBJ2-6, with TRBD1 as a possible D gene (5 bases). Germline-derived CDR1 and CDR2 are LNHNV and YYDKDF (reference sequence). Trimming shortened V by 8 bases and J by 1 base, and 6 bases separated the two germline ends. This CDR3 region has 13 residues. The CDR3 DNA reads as TGTGCCACCGGGGCATCTGGGGCCAACGTCCTGACTTTC. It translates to CATGASGANVLTF.

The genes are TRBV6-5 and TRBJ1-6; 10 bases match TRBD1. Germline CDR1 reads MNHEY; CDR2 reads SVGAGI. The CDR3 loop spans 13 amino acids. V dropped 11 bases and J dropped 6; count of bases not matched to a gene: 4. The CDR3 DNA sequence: TGTGCCGAGGGACAGGGGCCTAATTCACCCCTCCACTTT. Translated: CAEGQGPNSPLHF.

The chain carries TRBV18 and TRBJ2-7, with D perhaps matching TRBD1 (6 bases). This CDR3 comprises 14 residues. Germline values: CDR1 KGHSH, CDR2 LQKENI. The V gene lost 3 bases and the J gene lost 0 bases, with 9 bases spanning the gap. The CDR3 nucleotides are TGTGCCAGCTCACCCAGGGGAACCTCCTACGAGCAGTACTTC. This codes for CASSPRGTSYEQYF.

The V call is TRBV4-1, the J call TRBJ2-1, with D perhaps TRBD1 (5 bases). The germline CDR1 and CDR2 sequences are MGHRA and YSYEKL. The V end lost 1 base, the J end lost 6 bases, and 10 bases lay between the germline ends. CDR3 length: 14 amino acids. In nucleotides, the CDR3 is TGCGCCAGCAGCCAAGGAGACAGCGTCAATGAGCAGTTCTTC. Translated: CASSQGDSVNEQFF.

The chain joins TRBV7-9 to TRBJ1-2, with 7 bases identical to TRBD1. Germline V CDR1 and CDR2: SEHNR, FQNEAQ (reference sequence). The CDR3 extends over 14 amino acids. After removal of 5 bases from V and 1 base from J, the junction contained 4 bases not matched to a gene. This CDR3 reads CASSPGTVNYGYTF. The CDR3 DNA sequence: TGTGCCAGCAGCCCCGGGACAGTTAACTATGGCTACACCTTC.

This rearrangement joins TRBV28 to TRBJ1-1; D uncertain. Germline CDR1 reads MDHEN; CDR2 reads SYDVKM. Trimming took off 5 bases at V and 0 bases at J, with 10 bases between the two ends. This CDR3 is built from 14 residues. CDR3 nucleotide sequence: TGTGCCAGCAGTCCACGGAGGATGAACACTGAAGCTTTCTTT. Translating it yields CASSPRRMNTEAFF.

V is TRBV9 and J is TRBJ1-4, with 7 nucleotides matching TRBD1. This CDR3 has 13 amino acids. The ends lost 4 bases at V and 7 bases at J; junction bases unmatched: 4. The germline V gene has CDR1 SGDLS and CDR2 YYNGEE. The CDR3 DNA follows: TGTGCCAGCAGCCCTTCAGGGGGTGAAAAACTGTTTTTT. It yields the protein CASSPSGGEKLFF.

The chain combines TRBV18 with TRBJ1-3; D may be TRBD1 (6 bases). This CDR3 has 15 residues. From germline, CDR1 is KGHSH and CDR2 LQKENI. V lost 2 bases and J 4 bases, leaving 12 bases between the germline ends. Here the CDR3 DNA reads TGTGCCAGCTCACCAAGTTTACAGGGAGGAAACACCATATATTTT. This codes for CASSPSLQGGNTIYF.

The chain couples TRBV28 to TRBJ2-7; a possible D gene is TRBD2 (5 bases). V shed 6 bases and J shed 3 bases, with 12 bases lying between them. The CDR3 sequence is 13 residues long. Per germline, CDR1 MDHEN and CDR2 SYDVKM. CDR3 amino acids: CASSERGFYEQYF. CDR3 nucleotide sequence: TGTGCCAGCAGCGAACGGGGTTTCTACGAGCAGTACTTC. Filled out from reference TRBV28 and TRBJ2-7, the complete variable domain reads DVKVTQSSRYLVKRTGEKVFLECVQDMDHENMFWYRQDPGLGLRLIYFSYDVKMKEKGDIPEGYSVSREKKERFSLILESASTNQTSMYLCASSERGFYEQYFGPGTRLTVT.

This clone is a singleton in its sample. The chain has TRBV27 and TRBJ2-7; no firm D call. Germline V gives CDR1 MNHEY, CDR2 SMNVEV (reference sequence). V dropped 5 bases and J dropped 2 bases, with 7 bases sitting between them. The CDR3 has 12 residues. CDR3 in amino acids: CASSPTAYEQYF. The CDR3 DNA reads TGTGCCAGCAGTCCTACAGCCTACGAGCAGTACTTC.

CDR3 sequence: CASSIRGQGNYGYTF. The CDR3 nucleotides are TGTGCCAGTAGTATAAGGGGACAGGGCAACTATGGCTACACCTTC. The genes are TRBV19 and TRBJ1-2; TRBD1 agrees at 9 bases. CDR1 and CDR2 (germline): LNHDA, SQIVND (reference sequence). The CDR3 extends over 15 amino acids. V lost 2 bases, J lost 2 bases, and 3 bases stayed unmatched.

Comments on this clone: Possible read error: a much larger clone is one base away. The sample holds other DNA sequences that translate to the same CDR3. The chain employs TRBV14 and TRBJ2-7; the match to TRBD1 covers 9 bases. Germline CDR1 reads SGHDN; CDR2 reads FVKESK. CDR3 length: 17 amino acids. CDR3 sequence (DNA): TGTGCTAGCAGCCAAATAGGACAGGGGCGATCCTCCTACGAGCAGTACTTC. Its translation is CASSQIGQGRSSYEQYF.